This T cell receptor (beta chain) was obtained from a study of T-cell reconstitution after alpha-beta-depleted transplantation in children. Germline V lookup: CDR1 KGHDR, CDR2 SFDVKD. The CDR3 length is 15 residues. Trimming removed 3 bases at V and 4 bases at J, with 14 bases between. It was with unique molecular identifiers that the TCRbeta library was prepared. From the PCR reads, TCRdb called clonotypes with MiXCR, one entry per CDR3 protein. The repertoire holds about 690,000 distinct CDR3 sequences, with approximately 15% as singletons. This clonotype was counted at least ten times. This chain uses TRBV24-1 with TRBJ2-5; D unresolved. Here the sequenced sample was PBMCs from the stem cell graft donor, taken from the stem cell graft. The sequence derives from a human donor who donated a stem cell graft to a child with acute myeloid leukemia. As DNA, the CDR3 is TGTGCCACCAGTGATCCAGGACGGGTCGGAGAGACCCAGTACTTC. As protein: CATSDPGRVGETQYF.